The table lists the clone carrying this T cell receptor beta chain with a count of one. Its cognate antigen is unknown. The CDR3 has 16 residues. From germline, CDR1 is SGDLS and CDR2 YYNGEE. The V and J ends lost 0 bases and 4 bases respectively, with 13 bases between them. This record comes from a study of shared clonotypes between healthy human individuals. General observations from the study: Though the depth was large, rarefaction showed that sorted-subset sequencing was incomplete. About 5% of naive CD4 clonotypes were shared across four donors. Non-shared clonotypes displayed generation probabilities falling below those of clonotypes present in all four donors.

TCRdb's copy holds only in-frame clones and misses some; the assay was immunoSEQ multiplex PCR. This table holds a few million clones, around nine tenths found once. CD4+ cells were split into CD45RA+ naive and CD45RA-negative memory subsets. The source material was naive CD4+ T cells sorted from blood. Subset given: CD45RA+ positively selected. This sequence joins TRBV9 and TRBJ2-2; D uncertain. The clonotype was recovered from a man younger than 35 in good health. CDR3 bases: TGTGCCAGCAGCGTAGGGGCCATATTGGGCACCGGGGAGCTGTTTTTT. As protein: CASSVGAILGTGELFF.